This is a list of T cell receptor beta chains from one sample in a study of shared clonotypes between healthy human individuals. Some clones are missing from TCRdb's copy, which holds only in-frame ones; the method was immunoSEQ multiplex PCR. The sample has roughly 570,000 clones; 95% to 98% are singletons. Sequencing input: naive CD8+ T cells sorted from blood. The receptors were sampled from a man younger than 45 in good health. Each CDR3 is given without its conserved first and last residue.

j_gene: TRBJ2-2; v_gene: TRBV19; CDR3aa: ASSRVSATGELF
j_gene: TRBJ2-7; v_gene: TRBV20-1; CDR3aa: STDRDYEQY
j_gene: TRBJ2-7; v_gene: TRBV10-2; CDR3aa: ASSGRHLSSYEQY
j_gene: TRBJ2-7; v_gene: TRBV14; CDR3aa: ASSRGTYEQY
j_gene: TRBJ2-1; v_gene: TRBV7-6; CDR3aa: ASSPMGGGNEQF
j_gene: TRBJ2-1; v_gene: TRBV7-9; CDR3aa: ASSGSPWGDNEQF
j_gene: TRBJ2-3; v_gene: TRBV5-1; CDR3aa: ASSLTGGFADTQY
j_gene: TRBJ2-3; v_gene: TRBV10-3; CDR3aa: AITGLAGEGTDTQY
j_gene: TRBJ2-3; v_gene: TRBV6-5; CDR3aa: ASSYPGTVTQY
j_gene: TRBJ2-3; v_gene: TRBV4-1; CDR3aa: ASSSGSLRADTQY
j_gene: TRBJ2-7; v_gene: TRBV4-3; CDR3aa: ASSGGTGLIYEQY
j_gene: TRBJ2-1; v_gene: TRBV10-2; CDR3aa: ASRTASGRYNEQF
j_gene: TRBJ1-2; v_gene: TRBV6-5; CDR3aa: ASHPGGASYGYT
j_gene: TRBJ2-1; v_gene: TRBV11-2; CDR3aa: ASSLDGRLRSYNEQF
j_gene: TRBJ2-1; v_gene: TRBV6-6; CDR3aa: ASTDREWYNEQF
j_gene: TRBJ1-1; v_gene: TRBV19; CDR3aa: ASSMVLNTEAF
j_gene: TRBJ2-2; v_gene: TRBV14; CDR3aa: ASWGQGTGELF
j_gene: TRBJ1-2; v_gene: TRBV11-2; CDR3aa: ASSSGRGRGYT
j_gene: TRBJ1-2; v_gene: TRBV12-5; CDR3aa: ASGLQGTGNYGYT
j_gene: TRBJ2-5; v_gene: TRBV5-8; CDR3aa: ASSLRTGETQY
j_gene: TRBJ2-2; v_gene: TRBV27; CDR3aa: ASSSLGTYARELF
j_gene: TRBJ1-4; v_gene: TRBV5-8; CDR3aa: LSDGNEKLF
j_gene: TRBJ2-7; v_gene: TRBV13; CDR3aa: ASSRGGRTYEQY
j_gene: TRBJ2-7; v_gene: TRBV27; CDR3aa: ASSAGQGSYEQY
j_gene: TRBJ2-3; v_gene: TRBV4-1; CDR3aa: ASSQTLNPTDTQY
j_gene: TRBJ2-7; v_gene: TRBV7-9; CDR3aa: ASSLRTGDEQY
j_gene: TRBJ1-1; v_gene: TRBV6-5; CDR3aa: ASSDYRGNTEAF
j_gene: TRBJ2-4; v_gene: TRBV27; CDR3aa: ASSLFGRTGGGNIQY
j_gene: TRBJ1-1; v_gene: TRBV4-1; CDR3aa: ASSQEGRMNTEAF
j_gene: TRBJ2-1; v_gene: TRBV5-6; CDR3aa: ASSLWTGGFYNEQF
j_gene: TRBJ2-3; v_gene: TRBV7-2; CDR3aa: ASSLEGSTDTQY
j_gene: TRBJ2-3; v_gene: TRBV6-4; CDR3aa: ASSGRRGATDTQY
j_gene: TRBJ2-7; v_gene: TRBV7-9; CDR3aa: ASSHLASPYEQY
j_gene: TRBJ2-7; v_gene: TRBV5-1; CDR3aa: ASSTYPDRVQRDSYEQY
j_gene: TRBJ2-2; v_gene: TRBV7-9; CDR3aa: ASSTTETGELF
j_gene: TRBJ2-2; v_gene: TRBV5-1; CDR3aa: ASRALAGGPPGELF
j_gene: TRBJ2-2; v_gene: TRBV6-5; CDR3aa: ASSYGIAGELF
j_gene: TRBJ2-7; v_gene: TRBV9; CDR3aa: ASSSGTGYEQY
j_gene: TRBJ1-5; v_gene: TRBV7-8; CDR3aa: ASSLTGTGLNQPQH